The 26 T cell receptor beta chains below come from one sample, sequenced in a study of blood T cell repertoires in COVID-19. Assay: immunoSEQ multiplex PCR; the TCRdb copy retains only in-frame clones and omits some. Seen here are approximately 150,000 clones, roughly 89% observed once, and the top ten hold more than 15%. The source material was peripheral blood. The receptors derive from a man aged 50 or older with active or convalescent COVID-19.

This rearrangement joins TRBV30 to TRBJ1-2, with TRBD1 matching over 7 bases. Germline loops: CDR1 GTSNPN, CDR2 SVGIG (reference sequence). CDR3 length equals 13 residues. J gave up 7 bases and V 4 bases, and 9 bases lay outside the gene matches. The CDR3 reads CAWNAGGGRGYTF. CDR3 DNA sequence: TGTGCCTGGAACGCGGGAGGGGGCCGTGGCTACACCTTC.

V is TRBV10-1 and J is TRBJ2-1; tentatively, D is TRBD2 (6 bases). Germline V gene sequence: CDR1 WNHNN, CDR2 SYGVQD (reference sequence). The CDR3 contains 18 residues. V lost 0 bases and J lost 8, with 23 bases in between. The CDR3: CASSESTGLAIGLDEQFF. The DNA of the CDR3 is TGCGCCAGCAGTGAGTCGACGGGGCTAGCGATAGGCTTAGATGAGCAGTTCTTC.

The chain couples TRBV3-1 (or the pseudogene TRBV3-2) to TRBJ2-7; possible D gene TRBD1, 5 bases. Deletions cut 3 bases from V and 3 bases from J, with 12 bases between. The CDR3 runs to 14 residues. Germline loops: CDR1 LGHDT, CDR2 YNNKEL (reference sequence). CDR3 residues: CASSQETTGYEQYF. In DNA form, the CDR3 reads TGTGCCAGCAGCCAGGAGACAACAGGCTACGAGCAGTACTTC.

The CDR3 reads CASSLQASGGNEQYF. DNA of the CDR3: TGCGCCAGCAGCTTGCAAGCTAGCGGGGGGAACGAGCAGTACTTC. The genes are TRBV5-1 and TRBJ2-7; 11 bases fit TRBD2. The CDR3 is 15 amino acids. Germline CDR1 and CDR2: SGHRS and YFSETQ. Losses at the gene ends were 1 base for V and 5 bases for J; bases not matched to a gene: 5. Looking up the rest from reference TRBV5-1 and TRBJ2-7 gives the full variable domain: KAGVTQTPRYLIKTRGQQVTLSCSPISGHRSVSWYQQTPGQGLQFLFEYFSETQRNKGNFPGRFSGRQFSNSRSEMNVSTLELGDSALYLCASSLQASGGNEQYFGPGTRLTVT.

The V gene is TRBV5-1, the J gene TRBJ1-1; TRBD1 matches 12 bases. Per germline, CDR1 SGHRS and CDR2 YFSETQ. After removal of 0 bases from V and 5 bases from J, the junction contained 8 bases not matched to a gene. This CDR3 contains 17 residues. CDR3: CASSLATGQGARTEAFF. CDR3 nucleotides: TGCGCCAGCAGCTTGGCCACGGGACAGGGGGCGCGTACTGAAGCTTTCTTT.

This chain joins TRBV13 and TRBJ1-1; maybe TRBD1 (5 bases). Germline V gene data show CDR1 as PRHDT and CDR2 as FYEKMQ (reference sequence). Deletions cut 5 bases from V and 3 bases from J, with 13 bases between. The CDR3 is made up of 14 amino acids. The DNA for the CDR3 is TGTGCCAGCAGCCCCCTAGGGGTTCACACTGAAGCTTTCTTT. Its translation: CASSPLGVHTEAFF. Drawing the rest from reference TRBV13 and TRBJ1-1, the complete variable domain is AAGVIQSPRHLIKEKRETATLKCYPIPRHDTVYWYQQGPGQDPQFLISFYEKMQSDKGSIPDRFSAQQFSDYHSELNMSSLELGDSALYFCASSPLGVHTEAFFGQGTRLTVV.

The DNA of the CDR3 is TGTGCCAGCAGTTTTAGCGGGGGGGCTTACGAGCAGTACTTC. As protein: CASSFSGGAYEQYF. The chain employs TRBV6-5 and TRBJ2-7, with 11 bases that match TRBD2. This CDR3 region has 14 residues. Germline V lookup: CDR1 MNHEY, CDR2 SVGAGI. V gave up 4 bases and J gave up 4 bases; unmatched junction bases: 3.

V is TRBV5-4 and J is TRBJ2-5; D gene uncertain. The germline V and J ends were trimmed by 0 bases and 1 base, with 7 bases remaining between them. CDR3 length: 14 residues. Looked up from germline, CDR1 is SGHNT and CDR2 is YYREEE (reference sequence). The CDR3 DNA reads as TGTGCCAGCAGCTTGGACAGATTCCAAGAGACCCAGTACTTC. Its translation is CASSLDRFQETQYF.

J is TRBJ2-7 and V is TRBV2; 10 bases align to TRBD1. The ends lost 3 bases at V and 3 bases at J; junction bases unmatched: 2. Per the germline V gene, CDR1 is SNHLY and CDR2 is FYNNEI. This CDR3 region has 14 residues. CDR3 in amino acids: CASSEGTGDYEQYF. The DNA for the CDR3 is TGTGCCAGCAGTGAGGGGACAGGGGACTACGAGCAGTACTTC.

The gene calls are TRBV9 and TRBJ2-7, with D possibly being TRBD2 (5 bases). The CDR3 contains 12 residues. The ends were cut back, 7 bases at V and 3 bases at J, with 11 bases in the middle. CDR1 is SGDLS, CDR2 YYNGEE, per germline. Here the CDR3 DNA reads TGTGCCAGCGGAGGCCCAAACTACGAGCAGTACTTC. Protein sequence: CASGGPNYEQYF.

The chain has TRBV7-2 and TRBJ2-5, with D tentatively TRBD2 (7 bases). V gave up 4 bases and J gave up 4 bases, with 13 bases separating them. Germline CDR1 reads SGHTA; CDR2 reads FQGNSA. There are 14 residues in the CDR3. This chain's CDR3 is CASSSGGPAETQYF. CDR3 nucleotides: TGTGCCAGCAGCTCCGGGGGGCCCGCAGAGACCCAGTACTTC.

The chain carries TRBV4-3 and TRBJ1-2; TRBD1 aligns across 9 bases. The CDR3 length is 16 residues. V lost 1 base to trimming and J lost 4 bases; unmatched junction nucleotides: 7. CDR1 and CDR2 from the germline V gene are LGHNA and YSLEER. In nucleotides, the CDR3 is TGCGCCAGCAGCCAAGCCCCGGGACAGGGTGGCTATGGCTACACCTTC. This gives the protein CASSQAPGQGGYGYTF.

The chain employs TRBV6-5 and TRBJ1-5, with TRBD1 matching 7 bases. Germline CDR1 reads MNHEY; CDR2 reads SVGAGI. The length of the CDR3 is 15 residues. V gave up 2 bases and J gave up 4 bases; unmatched junction bases: 5. The CDR3 is CASSYVDRANQPQHF. The DNA of the CDR3 is TGTGCCAGCAGTTACGTAGACAGGGCGAATCAGCCCCAGCATTTT.

The chain recombines TRBV28 with TRBJ1-3; TRBD1 is a possible D gene (5 bases). There are 14 residues in the CDR3. Germline assignment: CDR1 MDHEN and CDR2 SYDVKM. V was shortened by 0 bases and J by 4 bases, with 7 bases between the two germline ends. The CDR3 reads CASSLWAGGNTIYF. CDR3 DNA: TGTGCCAGCAGTTTATGGGCAGGGGGAAACACCATATATTTT.

The rearrangement uses TRBV7-7 and TRBJ2-5, with 10 nucleotides matching TRBD2. Germline CDR1 SSHAT, CDR2 FNYEAQ (reference sequence). The J segment lost 5 bases and the V segment lost 1 base, leaving 7 bases of the junction unmatched. The CDR3 is made up of 16 amino acids. The CDR3 is CASSLGSGGALETQYF. In DNA, the CDR3 is TGTGCCAGCAGCTTAGGAAGCGGGGGGGCCTTGGAGACCCAGTACTTC.

The CDR3 loop reads CASSYPPGRGTNNEQFF. DNA for the CDR3: TGTGCCAGCAGTTACCCTCCCGGGCGGGGGACCAACAATGAGCAGTTCTTC. This chain uses TRBV27 with TRBJ2-1, with 7 bases identical to TRBD2. There are 17 residues in the CDR3. V lost 4 bases and J lost 5; bases outside the gene matches: 14. From germline, CDR1 is MNHEY and CDR2 SMNVEV (reference sequence).

The rearrangement uses TRBV18 and TRBJ2-5; 13 bases are shared with TRBD2. With V trimmed by 2 bases and J by 4 bases, 13 bases remained unmatched. Looked up from germline, CDR1 is KGHSH and CDR2 is LQKENI. This CDR3 comprises 19 residues. CDR3 sequence reads: CASSPVARQLAGGPETQYF. CDR3 sequence (DNA): TGTGCCAGCTCACCAGTGGCCAGACAACTAGCGGGAGGGCCAGAGACCCAGTACTTC.

This chain uses TRBV6-5 with TRBJ1-1; 7 nucleotides line up with TRBD1. Germline CDR1 and CDR2: MNHEY and SVGAGI. The CDR3 covers 14 residues. Trimming took 6 bases from V and 4 from J; bases not matched to a gene: 8. Here the CDR3 DNA reads TGTGCCAGCAGAGACACAGGGGTTAGCACTGAAGCTTTCTTT. It yields the protein CASRDTGVSTEAFF.

V and J are TRBV4-3 and TRBJ1-1, with TRBD1 matching 11 bases. Germline lookup yields CDR1 LGHNA and CDR2 YSLEER. The CDR3 has 15 residues. J gave up 5 bases and V 3 bases, and 5 bases lay outside the gene matches. In DNA form, the CDR3 reads TGCGCCAGCAGCCAGGGGACAGGGGGAGAGACTGAAGCTTTCTTT. Encoded protein: CASSQGTGGETEAFF.

The chain links TRBV5-1 to TRBJ1-1, with a weak D call TRBD1 (6 bases). The CDR3 sequence is 13 residues long. Germline CDR1 is SGHRS and CDR2 is YFSETQ. The ends were cut back, 4 bases at V and 3 bases at J, with 10 bases in the middle. DNA of the CDR3: TGCGCCAGCAGCGGACAGCAAGACACTGAAGCTTTCTTT. This translates into CASSGQQDTEAFF.

The V and J genes are TRBV4-1 and TRBJ1-1; D perhaps matches TRBD1 (5 bases). CDR3 length equals 16 residues. The germline gives CDR1 MGHRA, CDR2 YSYEKL. Trimming cost V 0 bases and J 6 bases, with 17 bases left between them. The CDR3 loop reads CASSQEGRVGLAEAFF. The CDR3 DNA follows: TGCGCCAGCAGCCAAGAAGGCAGGGTCGGGCTTGCTGAAGCTTTCTTT.

The rearrangement links TRBV6-4 to TRBJ1-1; D may be TRBD1 (5 bases). The V and J ends lost 3 bases and 1 base respectively, with 9 bases between them. Germline loops: CDR1 MRHNA, CDR2 SNTAGT. This CDR3 spans 14 amino acids. CDR3 amino acids: CASSEEGWNTEAFF. CDR3 bases: TGTGCCAGCAGTGAGGAGGGGTGGAACACTGAAGCTTTCTTT.

On this clone itself: The junction departs from the called germline gene at one end, perhaps through a read error. The V and J genes are TRBV6-5 and TRBJ2-5, with TRBD1 as a possible D gene (5 bases). The CDR3 has 14 amino acids. CDR1 and CDR2 from the germline V gene are MNHEY and SVGAGI. The CDR3 region is CASSLGVGQGTQYF. The CDR3 DNA follows: TGTGCCAGCAGCCTGGGCGTGGGGCAAGGGACCCAGTACTTC.

This chain joins TRBV5-1 and TRBJ2-3; 13 bases match TRBD2. From germline, CDR1 is SGHRS and CDR2 YFSETQ. CDR3 length: 18 residues. V dropped 0 bases and J dropped 2; count of bases not matched to a gene: 6. The DNA of the CDR3 is TGCGCCAGCAGCTTGGGCGAACTAGCGGGGGGGTTCACAGATACGCAGTATTTT. Its protein product is CASSLGELAGGFTDTQYF.

The rearrangement joins TRBV7-6 to TRBJ2-7; 11 bases fit TRBD2. After removal of 6 bases from V and 9 bases from J, the junction contained 28 bases not matched to a gene. The CDR3 is 20 residues long. Per germline, CDR1 SGHVS and CDR2 FNYEAQ. CDR3 region: CASRRRRGVAGGFSGLGQYF. The CDR3 DNA follows: TGTGCCAGCAGAAGACGTCGGGGGGTAGCGGGAGGGTTTAGTGGTCTAGGGCAGTACTTC. The full variable domain, completed using reference TRBV7-6 and TRBJ2-7, is GAGVSQSPRYKVTKRGQDVALRCDPISGHVSLYWYRQALGQGPEFLTYFNYEAQQDKSGLPNDRFSAERPEGSISTLTIQRTEQRDSAMYRCASRRRRGVAGGFSGLGQYFGPGTRLTVT.

J is TRBJ1-1 and V is TRBV12-3 or TRBV12-4; TRBD1 agrees at 7 bases. There are 13 residues in the CDR3. V gave up 6 bases and J gave up 10 bases; unmatched junction bases: 11. CDR3 sequence (DNA): TGTGCCAGCAGCCGACAGGGAGGAGGACGAGCTTTCTTT. It yields the protein CASSRQGGGRAFF.